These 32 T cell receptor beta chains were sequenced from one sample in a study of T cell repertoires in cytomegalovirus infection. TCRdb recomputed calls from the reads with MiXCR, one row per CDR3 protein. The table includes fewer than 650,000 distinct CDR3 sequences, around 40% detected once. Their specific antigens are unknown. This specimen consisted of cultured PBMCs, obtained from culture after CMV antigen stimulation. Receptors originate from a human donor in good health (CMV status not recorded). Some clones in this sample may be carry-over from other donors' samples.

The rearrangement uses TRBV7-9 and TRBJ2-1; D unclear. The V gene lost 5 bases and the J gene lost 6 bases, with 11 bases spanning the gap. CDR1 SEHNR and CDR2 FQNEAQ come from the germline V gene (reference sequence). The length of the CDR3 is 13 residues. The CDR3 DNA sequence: TGTGCCAGCAGCGCTACTCTACTCAATGAGCAGTTCTTC. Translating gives CASSATLLNEQFF.

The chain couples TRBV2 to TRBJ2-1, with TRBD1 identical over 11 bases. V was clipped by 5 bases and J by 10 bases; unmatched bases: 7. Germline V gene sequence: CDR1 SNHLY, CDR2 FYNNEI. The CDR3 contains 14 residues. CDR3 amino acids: CASSPGTGGREQFF. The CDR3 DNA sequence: TGTGCCAGCAGTCCCGGGACAGGGGGGCGAGAGCAGTTCTTC.

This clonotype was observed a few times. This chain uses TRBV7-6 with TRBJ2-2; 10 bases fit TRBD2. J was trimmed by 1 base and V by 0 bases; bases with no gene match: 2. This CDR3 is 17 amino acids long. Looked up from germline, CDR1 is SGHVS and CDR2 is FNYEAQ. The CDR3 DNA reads TGTGCCAGCAGCTTAGCCAGGACTAGCGGGAACACCGGGGAGCTGTTTTTT. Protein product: CASSLARTSGNTGELFF. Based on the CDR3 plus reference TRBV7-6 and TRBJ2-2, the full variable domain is GAGVSQSPRYKVTKRGQDVALRCDPISGHVSLYWYRQALGQGPEFLTYFNYEAQQDKSGLPNDRFSAERPEGSISTLTIQRTEQRDSAMYRCASSLARTSGNTGELFFGEGSRLTVL.

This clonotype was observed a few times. CDR3 protein: CASSKDRAQPQHF. For the CDR3, the DNA is TGTGCCAGCAGTAAGGACAGGGCACAGCCCCAGCATTTT. The chain employs TRBV6-5 and TRBJ1-5; 8 nucleotides agree with TRBD1. CDR1 is MNHEY and CDR2 is SVGAGI in the germline V gene. The V segment lost 5 bases and the J segment 7 bases; nucleotides outside the gene matches: 4. The CDR3 is made up of 13 amino acids.

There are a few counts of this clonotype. The CDR3 loop is CALGLYSNQPQHF. In nucleotides, the CDR3 is TGTGCCCTAGGATTGTATAGCAATCAGCCCCAGCATTTT. The chain is built from TRBV28 and TRBJ1-5; no clear D. V lost 11 bases and J 0 bases, leaving 11 bases between the germline ends. Per germline, CDR1 MDHEN and CDR2 SYDVKM. This CDR3 has 13 residues. Supplemented by reference TRBV28 and TRBJ1-5, the full variable domain reads DVKVTQSSRYLVKRTGEKVFLECVQDMDHENMFWYRQDPGLGLRLIYFSYDVKMKEKGDIPEGYSVSREKKERFSLILESASTNQTSMYLCALGLYSNQPQHFGDGTRLSIL.

The CDR3 loop is CASTQGGRDTEAFF. CDR3 bases: TGTGCCAGTACCCAAGGGGGGCGGGATACTGAAGCTTTCTTT. The genes are TRBV19 and TRBJ1-1; the D gene is possibly TRBD1 (6 bases). Between the trimmed V and J ends, which lost 7 bases and 5 bases, there was a span of 17 bases. Germline V CDR1 and CDR2: LNHDA, SQIVND (reference sequence). This CDR3 spans 14 amino acids.

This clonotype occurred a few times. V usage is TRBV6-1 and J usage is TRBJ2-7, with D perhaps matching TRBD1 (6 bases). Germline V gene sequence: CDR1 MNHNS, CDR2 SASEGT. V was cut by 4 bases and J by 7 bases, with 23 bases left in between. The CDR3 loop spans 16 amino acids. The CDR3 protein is CASSARYRESIGEQYF. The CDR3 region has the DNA TGTGCCAGCAGTGCCAGATACAGGGAGAGCATAGGGGAGCAGTACTTC.

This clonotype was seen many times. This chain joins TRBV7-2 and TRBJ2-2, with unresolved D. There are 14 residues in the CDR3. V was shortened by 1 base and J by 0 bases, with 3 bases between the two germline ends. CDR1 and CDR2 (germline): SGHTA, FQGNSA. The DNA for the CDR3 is TGTGCCAGCAGCTTAGTTACGAACACCGGGGAGCTGTTTTTT. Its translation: CASSLVTNTGELFF.

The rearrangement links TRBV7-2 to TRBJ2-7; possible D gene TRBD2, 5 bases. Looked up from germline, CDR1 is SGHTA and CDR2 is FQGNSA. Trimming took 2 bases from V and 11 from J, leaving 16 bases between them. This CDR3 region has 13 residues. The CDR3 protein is CASSLSPGRDEYF. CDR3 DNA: TGTGCCAGCAGCTTAAGTCCGGGCCGGGATGAGTACTTC.

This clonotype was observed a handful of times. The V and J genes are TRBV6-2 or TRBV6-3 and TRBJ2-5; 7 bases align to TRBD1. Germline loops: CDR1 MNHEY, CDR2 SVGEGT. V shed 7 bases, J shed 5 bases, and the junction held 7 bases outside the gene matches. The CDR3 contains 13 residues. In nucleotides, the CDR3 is TGTGCCAGCACCCCGCAGGGGGTTGAGACCCAGTACTTC. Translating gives CASTPQGVETQYF.

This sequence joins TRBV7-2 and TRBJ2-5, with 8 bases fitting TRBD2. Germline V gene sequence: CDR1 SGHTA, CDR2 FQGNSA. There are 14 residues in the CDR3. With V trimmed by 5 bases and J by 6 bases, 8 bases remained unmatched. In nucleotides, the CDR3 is TGTGCCAGCAGCCTTCAGGGTAGCGGGAAGACCCAGTACTTC. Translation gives CASSLQGSGKTQYF.

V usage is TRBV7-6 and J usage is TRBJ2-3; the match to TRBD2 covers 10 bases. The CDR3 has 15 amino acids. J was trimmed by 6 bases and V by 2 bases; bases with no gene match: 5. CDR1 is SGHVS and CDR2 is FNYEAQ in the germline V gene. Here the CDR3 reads CASSLKGLATDTQYF. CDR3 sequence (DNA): TGTGCCAGCAGCTTAAAGGGACTAGCGACGGATACGCAGTATTTT.

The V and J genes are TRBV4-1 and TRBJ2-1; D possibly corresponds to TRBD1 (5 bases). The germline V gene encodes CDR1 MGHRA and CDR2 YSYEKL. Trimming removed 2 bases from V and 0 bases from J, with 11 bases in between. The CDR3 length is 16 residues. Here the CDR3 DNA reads TGCGCCAGCAGCCAAAGACAGTTAAGCTCCTACAATGAGCAGTTCTTC. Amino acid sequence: CASSQRQLSSYNEQFF.

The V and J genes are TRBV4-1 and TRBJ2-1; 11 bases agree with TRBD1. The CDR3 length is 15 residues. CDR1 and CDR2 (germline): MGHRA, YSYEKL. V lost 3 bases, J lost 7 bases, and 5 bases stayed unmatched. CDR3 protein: CASSQVGTGGNEQFF. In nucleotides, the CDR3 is TGCGCCAGCAGCCAGGTTGGGACAGGGGGGAATGAGCAGTTCTTC.

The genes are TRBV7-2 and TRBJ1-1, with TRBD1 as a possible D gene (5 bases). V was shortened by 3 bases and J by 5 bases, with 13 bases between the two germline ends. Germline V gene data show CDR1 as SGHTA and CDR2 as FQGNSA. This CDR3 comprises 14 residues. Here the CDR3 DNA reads TGTGCCAGCAGCTTTAGCTTGGGGGAGACTGAAGCTTTCTTT. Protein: CASSFSLGETEAFF.

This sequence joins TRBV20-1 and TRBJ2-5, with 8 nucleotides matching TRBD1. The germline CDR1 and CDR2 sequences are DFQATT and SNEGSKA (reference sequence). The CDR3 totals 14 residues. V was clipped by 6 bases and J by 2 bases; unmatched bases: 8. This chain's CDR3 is CSAQMGQEQETQYF. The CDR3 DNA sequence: TGCAGTGCCCAGATGGGACAGGAGCAAGAGACCCAGTACTTC.

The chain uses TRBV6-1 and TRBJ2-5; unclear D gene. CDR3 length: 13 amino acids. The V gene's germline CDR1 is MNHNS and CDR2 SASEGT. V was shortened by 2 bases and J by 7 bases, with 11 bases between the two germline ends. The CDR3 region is CASSESFWGTQYF. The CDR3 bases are TGTGCCAGCAGTGAATCTTTCTGGGGGACCCAGTACTTC.

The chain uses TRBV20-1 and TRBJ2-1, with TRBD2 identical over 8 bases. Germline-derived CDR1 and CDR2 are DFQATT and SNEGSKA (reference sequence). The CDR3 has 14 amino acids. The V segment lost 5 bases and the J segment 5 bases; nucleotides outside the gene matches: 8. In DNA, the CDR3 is TGCAGTGCTTCCCAGACTAGCGCCCACAATGAGCAGTTCTTC. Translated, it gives CSASQTSAHNEQFF.

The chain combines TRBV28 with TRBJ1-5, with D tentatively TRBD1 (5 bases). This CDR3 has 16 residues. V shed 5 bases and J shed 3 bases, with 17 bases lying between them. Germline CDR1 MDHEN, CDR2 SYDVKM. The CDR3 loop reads CASSTQGSGDNQPQHF. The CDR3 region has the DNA TGTGCCAGCAGTACGCAGGGATCCGGTGACAATCAGCCCCAGCATTTT.

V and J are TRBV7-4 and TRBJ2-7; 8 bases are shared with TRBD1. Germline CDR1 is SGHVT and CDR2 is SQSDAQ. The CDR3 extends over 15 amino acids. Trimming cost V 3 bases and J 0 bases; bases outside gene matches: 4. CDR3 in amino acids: CASSLDRESSYEQYF. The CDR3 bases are TGTGCCAGCAGCTTGGACAGGGAGAGCTCCTACGAGCAGTACTTC. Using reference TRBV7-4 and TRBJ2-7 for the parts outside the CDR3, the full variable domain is GAGVSQSPRYKVAKRGRDVALRCDSISGHVTLYWYRQTLGQGSEVLTYSQSDAQRDKSGRPSGRFSAERPERSVSTLKIQRTEQGDSAVYLCASSLDRESSYEQYFGPGTRLTVT.

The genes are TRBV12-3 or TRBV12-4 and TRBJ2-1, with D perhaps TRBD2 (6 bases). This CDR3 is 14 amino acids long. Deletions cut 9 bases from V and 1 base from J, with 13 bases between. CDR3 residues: CASTDGGSYNEQFF. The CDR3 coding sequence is TGTGCCAGTACGGACGGGGGATCCTACAATGAGCAGTTCTTC.

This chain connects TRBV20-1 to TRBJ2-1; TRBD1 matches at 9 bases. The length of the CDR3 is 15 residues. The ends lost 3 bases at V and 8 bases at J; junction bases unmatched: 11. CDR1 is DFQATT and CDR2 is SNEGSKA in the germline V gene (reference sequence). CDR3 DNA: TGCAGTGCTAGGGACGCCGGGACAGGGTTGGATGAGCAGTTCTTC. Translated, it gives CSARDAGTGLDEQFF.

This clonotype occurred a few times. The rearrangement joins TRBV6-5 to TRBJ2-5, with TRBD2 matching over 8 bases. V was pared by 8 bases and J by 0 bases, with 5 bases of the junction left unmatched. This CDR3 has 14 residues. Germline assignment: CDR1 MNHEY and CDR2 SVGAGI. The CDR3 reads CASGIAGNQETQYF. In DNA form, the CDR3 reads TGTGCCAGCGGGATAGCGGGGAACCAAGAGACCCAGTACTTC.

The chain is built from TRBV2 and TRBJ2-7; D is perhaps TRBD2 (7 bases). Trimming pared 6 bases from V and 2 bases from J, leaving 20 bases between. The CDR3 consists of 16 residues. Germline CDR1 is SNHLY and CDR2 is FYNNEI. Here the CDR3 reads CASSMPQGRGTYEQYF. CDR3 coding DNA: TGTGCCAGCAGCATGCCCCAGGGGAGGGGTACCTACGAGCAGTACTTC. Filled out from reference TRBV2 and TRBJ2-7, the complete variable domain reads EPEVTQTPSHQVTQMGQEVILRCVPISNHLYFYWYRQILGQKVEFLVSFYNNEISEKSEIFDDQFSVERPDGSNFTLKIRSTKLEDSAMYFCASSMPQGRGTYEQYFGPGTRLTVT.

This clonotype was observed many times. CDR3 nucleotide sequence: TGTGCCAGCAGCCCCGGTCGTGAGGGGTGGCGGGAGCAGTTCTTC. It codes for CASSPGREGWREQFF. The J gene is TRBJ2-1, the V gene TRBV7-2; the D call may be TRBD1 or TRBD2 (5 bases each). Germline V gene lookup returns CDR1 SGHTA and CDR2 FQGNSA. V shed 5 bases and J shed 10 bases, with 21 bases lying between them. This CDR3 region has 15 residues.

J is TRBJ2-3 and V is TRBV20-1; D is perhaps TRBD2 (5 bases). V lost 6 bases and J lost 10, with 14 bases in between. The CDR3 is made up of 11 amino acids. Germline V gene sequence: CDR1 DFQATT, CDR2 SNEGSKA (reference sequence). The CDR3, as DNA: TGCAGTGCCCCTAAGGCTAGCTCGCAGTATTTT. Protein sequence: CSAPKASSQYF.

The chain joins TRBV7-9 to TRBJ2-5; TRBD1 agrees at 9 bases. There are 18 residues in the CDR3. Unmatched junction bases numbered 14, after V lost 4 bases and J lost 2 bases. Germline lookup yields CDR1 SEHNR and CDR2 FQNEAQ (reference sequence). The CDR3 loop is CASSSWTGEFSLQETQYF. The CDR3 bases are TGTGCCAGCAGCTCTTGGACAGGGGAGTTCTCGCTACAAGAGACCCAGTACTTC.

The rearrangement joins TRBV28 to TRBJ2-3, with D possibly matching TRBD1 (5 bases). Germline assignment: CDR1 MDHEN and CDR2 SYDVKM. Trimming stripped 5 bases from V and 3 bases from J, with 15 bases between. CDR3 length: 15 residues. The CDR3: CASSPGSQGTDTQYF. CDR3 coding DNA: TGTGCCAGCAGTCCCGGTTCTCAGGGTACAGATACGCAGTATTTT. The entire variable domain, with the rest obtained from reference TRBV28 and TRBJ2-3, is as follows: DVKVTQSSRYLVKRTGEKVFLECVQDMDHENMFWYRQDPGLGLRLIYFSYDVKMKEKGDIPEGYSVSREKKERFSLILESASTNQTSMYLCASSPGSQGTDTQYFGPGTRLTVL.

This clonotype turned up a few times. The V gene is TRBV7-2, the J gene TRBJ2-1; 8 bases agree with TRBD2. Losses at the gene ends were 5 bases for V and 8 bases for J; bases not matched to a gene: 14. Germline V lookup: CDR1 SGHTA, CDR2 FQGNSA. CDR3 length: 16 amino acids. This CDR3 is CASSTPLAGGGDEQFF. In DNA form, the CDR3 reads TGTGCCAGCAGCACCCCCCTGGCGGGAGGTGGGGATGAGCAGTTCTTC.

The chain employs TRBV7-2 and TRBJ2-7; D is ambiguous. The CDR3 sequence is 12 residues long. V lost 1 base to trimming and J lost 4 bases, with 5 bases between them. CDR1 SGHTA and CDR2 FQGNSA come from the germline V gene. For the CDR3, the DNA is TGTGCCAGCAGCTTAGTCCGATACGAGCAGTACTTC. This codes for CASSLVRYEQYF.

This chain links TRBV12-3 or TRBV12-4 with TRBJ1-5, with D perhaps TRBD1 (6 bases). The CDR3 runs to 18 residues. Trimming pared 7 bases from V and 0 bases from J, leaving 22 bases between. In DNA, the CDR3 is TGTGCCAGCACGCCCCTTGTGGGGGGGCAAGATAGCAATCAGCCCCAGCATTTT. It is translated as CASTPLVGGQDSNQPQHF.

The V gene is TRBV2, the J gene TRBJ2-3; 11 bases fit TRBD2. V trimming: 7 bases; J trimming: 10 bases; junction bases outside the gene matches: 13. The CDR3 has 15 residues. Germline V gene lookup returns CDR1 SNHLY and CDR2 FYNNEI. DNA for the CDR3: TGTGCCAGCACTTACCTAGCGGGGGGTGAAATGTCGCAGTATTTT. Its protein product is CASTYLAGGEMSQYF.